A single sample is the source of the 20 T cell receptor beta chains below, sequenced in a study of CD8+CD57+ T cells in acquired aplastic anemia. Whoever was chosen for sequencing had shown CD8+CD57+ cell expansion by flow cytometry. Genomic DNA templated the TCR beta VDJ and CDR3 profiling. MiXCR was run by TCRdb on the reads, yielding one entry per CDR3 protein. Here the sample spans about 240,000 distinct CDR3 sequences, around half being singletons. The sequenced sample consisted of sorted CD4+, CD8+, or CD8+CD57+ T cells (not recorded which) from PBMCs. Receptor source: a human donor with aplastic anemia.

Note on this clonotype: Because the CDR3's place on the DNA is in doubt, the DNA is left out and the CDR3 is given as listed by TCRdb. CDR3 in amino acids: CASSFYICSARVPTLDTQYF. The chain is built from TRBV7-6 and TRBJ2-3; the D call TRBD2 from the table was never checked on the DNA. CDR1 is SGHVS and CDR2 is FNYEAQ in the germline V gene. The CDR3 extends over 20 residues, inclusive of both ends.

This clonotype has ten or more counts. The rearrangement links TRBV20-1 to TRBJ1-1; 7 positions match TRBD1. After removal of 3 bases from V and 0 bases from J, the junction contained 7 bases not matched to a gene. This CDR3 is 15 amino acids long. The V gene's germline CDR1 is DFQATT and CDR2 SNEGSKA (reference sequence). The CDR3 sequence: CSASTYRGMNTEAFF. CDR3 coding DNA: TGCAGTGCTAGCACCTACAGGGGTATGAACACTGAAGCTTTCTTT.

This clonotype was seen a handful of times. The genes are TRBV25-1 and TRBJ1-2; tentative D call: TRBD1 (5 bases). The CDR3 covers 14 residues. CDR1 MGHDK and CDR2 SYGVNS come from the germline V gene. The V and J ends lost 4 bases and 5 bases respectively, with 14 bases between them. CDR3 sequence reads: CASSAPDSSYGYTF. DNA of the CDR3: TGTGCCAGCAGTGCTCCTGACAGCTCGTATGGCTACACCTTC.

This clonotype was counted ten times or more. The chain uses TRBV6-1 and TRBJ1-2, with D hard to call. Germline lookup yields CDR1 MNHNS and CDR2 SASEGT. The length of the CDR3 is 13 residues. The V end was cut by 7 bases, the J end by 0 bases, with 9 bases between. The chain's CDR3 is CASTGLSNYGYTF. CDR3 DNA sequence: TGTGCCAGCACCGGGCTTTCTAACTATGGCTACACCTTC.

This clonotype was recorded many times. The CDR3 region has the DNA TGTGCCAGCAGCTTAGCAAACACTGAAGCTTTCTTT. Translation gives CASSLANTEAFF. J is TRBJ1-1 and V is TRBV5-6; no definite D call. The V end lost 2 bases, the J end lost 2 bases, and 4 bases lay between the germline ends. CDR3 size: 12 residues. CDR1 and CDR2 (germline): SGHDT, YYEEEE.

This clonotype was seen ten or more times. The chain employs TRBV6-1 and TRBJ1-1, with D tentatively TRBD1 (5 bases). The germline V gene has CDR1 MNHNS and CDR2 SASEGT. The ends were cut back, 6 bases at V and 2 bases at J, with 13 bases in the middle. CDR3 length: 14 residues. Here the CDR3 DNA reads TGTGCCAGCAGGCTGGTTGGGGGTAACACTGAAGCTTTCTTT. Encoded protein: CASRLVGGNTEAFF.

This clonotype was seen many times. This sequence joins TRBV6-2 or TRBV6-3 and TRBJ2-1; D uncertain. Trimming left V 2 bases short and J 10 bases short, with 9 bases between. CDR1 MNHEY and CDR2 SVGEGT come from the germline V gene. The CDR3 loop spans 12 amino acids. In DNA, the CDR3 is TGTGCCAGCAGTTACCCTCCGCCGGAGCAGTTCTTC. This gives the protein CASSYPPPEQFF.

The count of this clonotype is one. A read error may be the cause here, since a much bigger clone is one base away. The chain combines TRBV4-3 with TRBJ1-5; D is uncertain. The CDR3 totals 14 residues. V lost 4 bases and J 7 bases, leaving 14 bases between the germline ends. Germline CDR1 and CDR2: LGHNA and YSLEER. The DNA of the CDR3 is TGCGCCAGCAGCCGAGATCGGCTGGGCCAGCCCCAGCATTTT. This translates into CASSRDRLGQPQHF.

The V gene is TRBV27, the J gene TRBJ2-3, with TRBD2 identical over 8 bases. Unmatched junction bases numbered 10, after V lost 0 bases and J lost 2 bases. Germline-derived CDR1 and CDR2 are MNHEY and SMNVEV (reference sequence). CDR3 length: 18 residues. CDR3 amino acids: CASSLSIRAGGNTDTQYF. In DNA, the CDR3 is TGTGCCAGCAGTTTATCGATTAGGGCGGGGGGTAACACAGATACGCAGTATTTT.

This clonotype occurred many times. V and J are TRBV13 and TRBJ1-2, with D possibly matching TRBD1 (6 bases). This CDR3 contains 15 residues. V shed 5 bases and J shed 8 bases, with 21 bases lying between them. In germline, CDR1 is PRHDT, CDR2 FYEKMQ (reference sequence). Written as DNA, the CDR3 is TGTGCCAGCAGCGATGGACAGAACGGCGGAGACGGCTACACCTTC. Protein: CASSDGQNGGDGYTF.

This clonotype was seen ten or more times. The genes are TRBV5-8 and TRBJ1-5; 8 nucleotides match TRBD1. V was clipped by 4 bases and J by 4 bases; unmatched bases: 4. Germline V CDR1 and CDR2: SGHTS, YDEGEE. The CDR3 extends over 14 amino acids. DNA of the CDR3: TGTGCCAGCAGCCGGGACAGGCATAATCAGCCCCAGCATTTT. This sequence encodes CASSRDRHNQPQHF.

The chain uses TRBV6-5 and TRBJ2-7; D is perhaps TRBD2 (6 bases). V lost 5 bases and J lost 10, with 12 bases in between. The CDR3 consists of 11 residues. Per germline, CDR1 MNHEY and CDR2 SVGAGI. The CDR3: CASSRDSRQYF. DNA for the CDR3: TGTGCCAGCAGTCGGGACTCCCGTCAGTACTTC.

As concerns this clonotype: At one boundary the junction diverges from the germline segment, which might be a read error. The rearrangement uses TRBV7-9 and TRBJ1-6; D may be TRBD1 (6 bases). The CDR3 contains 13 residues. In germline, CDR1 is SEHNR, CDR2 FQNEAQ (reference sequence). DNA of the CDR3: TGTGTCAGCAATAAACAGGGCGCTTCACCCCTCCACTTT. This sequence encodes CVSNKQGASPLHF.

This CDR3 reads CASSPPGQGRNTIYF. The CDR3 nucleotides are TGTGCCAGTAGTCCCCCGGGACAGGGAAGAAACACCATATATTTT. The V call is TRBV19, the J call TRBJ1-3, with TRBD1 matching 9 bases. The CDR3 runs to 15 residues. Germline V gene lookup returns CDR1 LNHDA and CDR2 SQIVND (reference sequence). V gave up 5 bases and J gave up 5 bases; unmatched junction bases: 7.

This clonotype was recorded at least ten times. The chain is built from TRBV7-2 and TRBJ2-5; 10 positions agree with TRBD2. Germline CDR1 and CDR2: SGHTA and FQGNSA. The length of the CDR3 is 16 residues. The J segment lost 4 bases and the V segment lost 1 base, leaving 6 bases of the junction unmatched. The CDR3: CASSLVLAGGRETQYF. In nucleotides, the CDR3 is TGTGCCAGCAGCTTAGTCTTAGCGGGGGGCCGAGAGACCCAGTACTTC.

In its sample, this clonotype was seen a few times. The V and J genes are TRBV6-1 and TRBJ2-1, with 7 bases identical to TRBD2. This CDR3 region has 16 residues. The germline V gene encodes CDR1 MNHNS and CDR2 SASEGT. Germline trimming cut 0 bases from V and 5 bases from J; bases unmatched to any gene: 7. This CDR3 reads CASSEATLAEDNEQFF. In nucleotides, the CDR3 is TGTGCCAGCAGTGAAGCTACCCTAGCGGAAGACAATGAGCAGTTCTTC.

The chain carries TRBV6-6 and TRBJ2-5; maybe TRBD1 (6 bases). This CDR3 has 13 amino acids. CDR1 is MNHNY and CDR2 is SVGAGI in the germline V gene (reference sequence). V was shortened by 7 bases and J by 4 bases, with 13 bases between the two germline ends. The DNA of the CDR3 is TGTGCCAGCACTGGGACATCCAGAGAGACCCAGTACTTC. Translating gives CASTGTSRETQYF.

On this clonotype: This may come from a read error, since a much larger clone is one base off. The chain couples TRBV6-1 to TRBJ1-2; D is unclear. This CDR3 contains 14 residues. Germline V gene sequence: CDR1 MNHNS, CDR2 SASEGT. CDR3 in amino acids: CVSRRVRRNYGYTF. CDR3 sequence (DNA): TGTGTCAGCAGACGGGTCCGGAGAAACTATGGCTACACCTTC.

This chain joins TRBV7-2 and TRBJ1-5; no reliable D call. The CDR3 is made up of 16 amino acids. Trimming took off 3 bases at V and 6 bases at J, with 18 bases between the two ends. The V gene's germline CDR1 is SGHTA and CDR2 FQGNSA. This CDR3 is CASSFSPLGGGQPQHF. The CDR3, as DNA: TGTGCCAGCAGCTTTTCCCCCCTGGGAGGAGGTCAGCCCCAGCATTTT.

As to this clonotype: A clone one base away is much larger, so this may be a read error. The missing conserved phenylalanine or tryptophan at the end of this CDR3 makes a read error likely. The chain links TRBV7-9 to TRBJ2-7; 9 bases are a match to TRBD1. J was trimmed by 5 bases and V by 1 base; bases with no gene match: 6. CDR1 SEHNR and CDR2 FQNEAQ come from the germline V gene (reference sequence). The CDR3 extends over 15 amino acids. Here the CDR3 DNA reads TGTGCCAGCAGCTTAGGGGGACAGGGAATCCACGAGCAGTACCTC. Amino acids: CASSLGGQGIHEQYL.